This TCR beta chain was found in a study of OX40 agonist ivuxolimab in advanced cancers. Study-wide results and caveats: Partial responders treated at 0.1-3.0 mg/kg exhibited clonal expansion among the lowest measured.

Per germline, CDR1 LGHNA and CDR2 YNFKEQ. The length of the CDR3 is 14 residues. The V and J ends lost 4 bases and 5 bases, in that order; junction bases with no gene match: 7. Some clones are missing from TCRdb's copy, which holds only in-frame ones; the method was immunoSEQ multiplex PCR. The data hold some 95,000 clones, with approximately 86% observed a single time. A word on this clone: Its matching antigen is unknown.

Peripheral blood came from all dose cohorts at three timepoints. The chain uses TRBV4-2 and TRBJ2-7; 8 bases are a match to TRBD1. The origin of this receptor is an adult with an advanced solid tumor such as melanoma, head and neck, liver or kidney cancer. Sequencing was performed on CD4+ or CD8+ T cells sorted from blood, taken in a trial of the OX40 agonist ivuxolimab. For the CDR3, the DNA is TGTGCCAGCAGCCCCCGGACAGGGAATAACGAGCAGTACTTC. Translation: CASSPRTGNNEQYF.